This is a list of T cell receptor beta chains from one sample in a study of graft-versus-host responses after intestinal transplantation. TCRdb keeps only in-frame clones here, not all; method: immunoSEQ multiplex PCR. The table lists just under 65,000 clones, more than 90% of them singletons. No antigen has been identified for these receptors. The sequences come from unstimulated CD8+ T cells sorted from spleen or lymph node cells, collected before transplant. The receptors were gathered from a human donor who was the organ donor for an intestinal transplant. CDR3s include the opening cysteine and the closing phenylalanine or tryptophan. A D gene is named only where the DNA matches it firmly. Where a row states a size, it is once, few, many or the class of an expanded clone; other rows omit it.

J: TRBJ2-5; size: -; D: -; V: TRBV9; length: 15; DNA: TGTGCCAGCAGCGAGCTTTCAGGTTATCAAGAGACCCAGTACTTC; CDR3: CASSELSGYQETQYF
J: TRBJ2-3; size: -; D: -; V: TRBV6-5; length: 16; DNA: TGTGCCAGCAGTTACTCAGCAGCGTCTAGCACAGATACGCAGTATTTT; CDR3: CASSYSAASSTDTQYF
J: TRBJ2-7; size: -; D: TRBD1; V: TRBV29-1; length: 13; DNA: TGCAGCGTTGGGACAGGGATCTCCTACGAGCAGTACTTC; CDR3: CSVGTGISYEQYF
J: TRBJ2-7; size: -; D: -; V: TRBV14; length: 18; DNA: TGTGCCAGCAGCCCCTTCAGCGGGTCTTTGGGGGAGCCCTACGAGCAGTACTTC; CDR3: CASSPFSGSLGEPYEQYF
J: TRBJ2-1; size: once; D: -; V: TRBV4-1; length: 16; DNA: TGCGCCAGCAGCCAGGCGGCGGGGTTCAGAAACGATGAGCAGTTCTTC; CDR3: CASSQAAGFRNDEQFF
J: TRBJ1-5; size: -; D: -; V: TRBV7-8; length: 16; DNA: TGTGCCAGCAGCTTACTATCAGGGCCAAGCAATCAGCCCCAGCATTTT; CDR3: CASSLLSGPSNQPQHF
J: TRBJ2-7; size: -; D: TRBD2; V: TRBV11-2; length: 15; DNA: TGTGCCAGCGTTGGACTAGCGGGTGTAGCCTACGAGCAGTACTTC; CDR3: CASVGLAGVAYEQYF
J: TRBJ2-2; size: -; D: TRBD1; V: TRBV6-4; length: 15; DNA: TGTGCCAGCAGCAAGGGACAGGGGGACACCGGGGAGCTGTTTTTT; CDR3: CASSKGQGDTGELFF
J: TRBJ2-1; size: -; D: TRBD2; V: TRBV7-6; length: 15; DNA: TGTGCCAGCAGCTTATCTAGCGGCCTCCACAATGAGCAGTTCTTC; CDR3: CASSLSSGLHNEQFF
J: TRBJ1-2; size: -; D: TRBD1; V: TRBV4-1; length: 14; DNA: TGCGCCAGCAGCCAAGGGGACAGACCCTATGGCTACACCTTC; CDR3: CASSQGDRPYGYTF
J: TRBJ1-1; size: -; D: TRBD1; V: TRBV6-1; length: 14; DNA: TGTGCCAGCAGTGGGACAGGGGCGAACACTGAAGCTTTCTTT; CDR3: CASSGTGANTEAFF
J: TRBJ2-1; size: -; D: TRBD2; V: TRBV9; length: 17; DNA: TGTTCTCACCCTGGGACTAGCGGGAGGGCTCAACTGAATGAGCAGTTCTTC; CDR3: CSHPGTSGRAQLNEQFF
J: TRBJ2-7; size: few; D: TRBD2; V: TRBV5-6; length: 15; DNA: TGTGCCAGCAGCTTCAAGGGACTAGCGTCCTACGAGCAGTACTTC; CDR3: CASSFKGLASYEQYF
J: TRBJ2-7; size: -; D: TRBD2; V: TRBV6-5; length: 16; DNA: TGTGCCAGCAGTTTGGGTACTAGCGGGAGCAGCCACGAGCAGTACTTC; CDR3: CASSLGTSGSSHEQYF
J: TRBJ1-1; size: -; D: -; V: TRBV7-9; length: 14; DNA: TGTGCCAGCAGCCGAGTGGGAGGGAACACTGAAGCTTTCTTT; CDR3: CASSRVGGNTEAFF
J: TRBJ2-5; size: -; D: -; V: TRBV11-2; length: 15; DNA: TGTGCCAGCAGCTTAGATATTGGACACTTAGAGACCCAGTACTTC; CDR3: CASSLDIGHLETQYF
J: TRBJ1-1; size: -; D: -; V: TRBV28; length: 12; DNA: TGTGCCAGCACCAGGTACAACACTGAAGCTTTCTTT; CDR3: CASTRYNTEAFF
J: TRBJ2-3; size: once; D: -; V: TRBV27; length: 14; DNA: TGTGCCAGCAGTTTATGGGAGAATGCAGATACGCAGTATTTT; CDR3: CASSLWENADTQYF
J: TRBJ2-6; size: -; D: TRBD1; V: TRBV9; length: 19; DNA: TGTGCCAGCAGCGTAGGAGGGAGGCAGGGGGCGTTTGGGGCCAACGTCCTGACTTTC; CDR3: CASSVGGRQGAFGANVLTF
J: TRBJ1-6; size: -; D: TRBD1; V: TRBV2; length: 15; DNA: TGTGCCAGCAGTGAAACAGGGGGCAAGGGATCACCCCTCCACTTT; CDR3: CASSETGGKGSPLHF
J: TRBJ1-1; size: -; D: -; V: TRBV6-5; length: 12; DNA: TGTGCCAGCAGTTACTCGGGACATGAAGCTTTCTTT; CDR3: CASSYSGHEAFF
J: TRBJ1-4; size: once; D: TRBD1; V: TRBV6-5; length: 16; DNA: TGTGCCAGCAGTTACGCCAGCGGACAGGAGAATGAAAAACTGTTTTTT; CDR3: CASSYASGQENEKLFF
J: TRBJ1-3; size: -; D: -; V: TRBV5-1; length: 14; DNA: TGCGCCAGCAGCTTGGTCCTAAATGGAAACACCATATATTTT; CDR3: CASSLVLNGNTIYF
J: TRBJ1-3; size: -; D: -; V: TRBV28; length: 17; DNA: TGTGCCAGCAGTTATGACTTAGGACAGCACTGGGGAAACACCATATATTTT; CDR3: CASSYDLGQHWGNTIYF
J: TRBJ2-1; size: -; D: TRBD2; V: TRBV9; length: 15; DNA: TGTGCCAGCAGCGTTGGGGCTAGCGGGAGTGGTGAGCAGTTCTTC; CDR3: CASSVGASGSGEQFF
J: TRBJ2-1; size: -; D: TRBD1; V: TRBV5-8; length: 14; DNA: TGTGCCAGCAGCCGACAGGGGACCTACAATGAGCAGTTCTTC; CDR3: CASSRQGTYNEQFF
J: TRBJ2-3; size: -; D: TRBD2; V: TRBV9; length: 16; DNA: TGTGCCAGCAGCGTATCTAGCGGAGTGGGGGCAGATACGCAGTATTTT; CDR3: CASSVSSGVGADTQYF